The rows below give T cell receptor beta chains drawn from one sample of a study of cytomegalovirus exposure and HLA in healthy donors. Some clones are missing from TCRdb's copy, which holds only in-frame ones; the method was immunoSEQ multiplex PCR. This table has 100,000 to 140,000 clones, 81% appearing once. The sample taken for sequencing was PBMCs. The receptors shown here come from a man aged 30-40 years in good health and CMV-seronegative. CDR3s leave out the opening cysteine and the closing phenylalanine or tryptophan. Size values are once, few and many counts, or a class for expanded clones, and some rows have none.

clone size,V gene,J gene,CDR3 protein
NA,TRBV30,TRBJ1-2,AWSVSVNYGYT
NA,TRBV4-2,TRBJ2-3,ASSQRAGPASTDTQY
NA,TRBV6-1,TRBJ1-4,ASRAGDEKLF
NA,TRBV5-1,TRBJ2-1,ASSLGANEQF
NA,TRBV7-8,TRBJ2-7,ASSLSGTSREQY
NA,TRBV11-1,TRBJ1-3,ASSLGPGSGNTIY
NA,TRBV10-1,TRBJ2-1,ASSESTRRDEQF
NA,TRBV2,TRBJ2-1,ASSRGLAGGNEQF
NA,TRBV29-1,TRBJ2-3,SVLETSGSTDTQY
NA,TRBV6-1,TRBJ1-1,ASGHFLNTEAF
NA,TRBV20-1,TRBJ2-7,SARAGLEQY
once,TRBV11-2,TRBJ2-7,ASSLGASYEQY
once,TRBV5-1,TRBJ2-2,ASSFTGNTGELF
NA,TRBV10-1,TRBJ2-1,ASSGDRGALRYNEQF
NA,TRBV30,TRBJ1-2,AWSVGTDGYT
NA,TRBV11-3,TRBJ2-7,ASSSFYRKPYEQY
few,TRBV13,TRBJ2-6,ASSFRGPNVLT
NA,TRBV9,TRBJ2-5,ASSPGTEETQY
NA,TRBV6-6,TRBJ2-3,ASIQRGRTGTDTQY
NA,TRBV7-9,TRBJ2-3,ASSLGGNTDTQY
once,TRBV4-1,TRBJ1-2,ASSQPLDRGDGYT
NA,TRBV7-8,TRBJ1-2,ASSPEAVYRRGYT
NA,TRBV4-1,TRBJ2-2,ASSQRTGSMGELF
NA,TRBV29-1,TRBJ1-1,SVDRGKGVTEAF
NA,TRBV7-2,TRBJ2-1,ASSLGLGRDEQF
NA,TRBV15,TRBJ2-5,ATSLRETQY
NA,TRBV5-1,TRBJ2-7,ASSLAGSGRASEQY
once,TRBV4-1,TRBJ2-3,ASSQDPSTDTQY
NA,TRBV11-3,TRBJ1-6,ASSRDYNSPLH
NA,TRBV4-1,NA,ASSPLQGRDHEQY
NA,TRBV6-5,TRBJ2-3,ASSYEGGISTDTQY
NA,TRBV6-5,TRBJ2-3,ASTKGLVADTQY
NA,TRBV25-1,TRBJ2-7,ASSREYYEQY
once,TRBV7-9,TRBJ1-2,ASSSSQGAPYYT
few,TRBV7-6,TRBJ2-7,ASSLGSRGTGGEQY
few,TRBV5-4,TRBJ1-4,ASSWRNGVDEKLF
once,TRBV7-9,TRBJ2-7,ASSFPGGSSYEQY
NA,TRBV5-1,TRBJ2-7,ASSLGAFVEQY
once,TRBV2,TRBJ2-7,ASRLGPYEQY
NA,TRBV13,TRBJ2-3,ASSLRLAATDTQY
NA,TRBV19,TRBJ1-5,ASLDSGNQPQH
NA,TRBV5-8,TRBJ1-2,ASSRNRDFGYT
NA,TRBV27,TRBJ2-1,ASRRQGGDEQF
NA,TRBV5-1,TRBJ2-1,ASSSHPGGGNEQF
NA,TRBV9,TRBJ2-1,ASSAGPNEQF
NA,TRBV27,TRBJ1-1,ASSSADMNTEAF